One T cell receptor beta chain is described in this entry. Its antigen is not known. The V end lost 5 bases, the J end lost 8 bases, and 25 bases lay between the germline ends. The CDR3 extends over 16 amino acids. Germline V CDR1 and CDR2: GTSNPN, SVGIG (reference sequence). The sample originates from a study of CD4+ T cells in melanoma. General observations from the study: In melanoma, neoantigen-specific CD4+ T cells reportedly differed in differentiation state. CD8+ T cell, macrophage and B cell function reportedly correlated with neoantigen-specific CD4+ T cells.

Generated by immunoSEQ multiplex PCR, the TCRdb table keeps only in-frame clones and is missing some. The data contain around 100,000 clones, 80% to 95% of them singletons. Source material: peripheral blood. This chain uses TRBV30 with TRBJ2-1; D possibly matches TRBD1 or TRBD2 (7 bases each). The source of this sequence is a human donor with melanoma. Written as DNA, the CDR3 is TGTGCCTGGTTGCCTCGTTTTTGGGGAGGGGGCGATGAGCAGTTCTTC. Encoded protein: CAWLPRFWGGGDEQFF.